The sequence of this TCR beta chain was determined in a study of T cell responses to AZD1222 COVID-19 vaccine. General study points: Vaccination with two AZD1222 doses was followed by a rise in Spike-specific TCR breadth and depth. Most donors were white British and more were female, and clonal diversity was possibly underestimated. At study baseline, merely six AZD1222 recipients were seropositive.

Data came from immunoSEQ multiplex PCR; TCRdb stores just in-frame clones and leaves some out. Of about 140,000 clones detected, just under 95% appear once; the ten largest clones hold roughly 12%. Remarks on this clone: Its antigen is currently unknown.

The CDR3 has 18 amino acids. The junction had 16 bases not matched to a gene; V was cut back by 6 bases and J by 5 bases. Specimen: peripheral blood, collected after recovery from COVID-19. The clonotype was recovered from an adult who had recovered from COVID-19. The chain is built from TRBV5-7 and TRBJ1-6; the match to TRBD1 covers 8 bases. Being an ORF, TRBV5-7 has a function that is uncertain. As DNA, the CDR3 is TGTGCCAGCATCAGCTTAAGGCAGGGGGCGATAAATAATTCACCCCTCCACTTT. Protein sequence: CASISLRQGAINNSPLHF.